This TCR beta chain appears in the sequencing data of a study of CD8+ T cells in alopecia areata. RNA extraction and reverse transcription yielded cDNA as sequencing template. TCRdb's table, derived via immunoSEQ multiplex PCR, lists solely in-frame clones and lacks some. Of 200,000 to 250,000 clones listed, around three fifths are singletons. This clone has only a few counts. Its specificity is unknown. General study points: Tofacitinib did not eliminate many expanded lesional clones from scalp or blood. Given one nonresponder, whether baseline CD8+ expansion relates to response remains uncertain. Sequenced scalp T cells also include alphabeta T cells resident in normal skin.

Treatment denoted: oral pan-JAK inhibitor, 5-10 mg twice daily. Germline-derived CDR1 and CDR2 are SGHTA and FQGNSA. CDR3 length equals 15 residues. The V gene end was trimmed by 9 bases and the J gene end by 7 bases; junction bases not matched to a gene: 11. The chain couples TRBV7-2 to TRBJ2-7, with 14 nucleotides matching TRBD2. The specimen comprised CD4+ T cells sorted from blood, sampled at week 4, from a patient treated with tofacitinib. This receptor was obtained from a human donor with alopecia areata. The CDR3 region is CASARTGTSGGEQYF. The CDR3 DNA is TGTGCCAGTGCCCGGACCGGGACTAGCGGGGGAGAGCAGTACTTC.